This T cell receptor (beta chain) originates from a study of shared clonotypes between healthy human individuals. Overall study results and limits: Limited genetic and exposure-history diversity came from having few donors. Collection of samples was limited to blood; tissue repertoires likely differ.

Notes on this clone: Its target is not known. This specimen includes other DNA sequences encoding the same CDR3.

The donor population consisted of healthy HIV-negative adults with no recent acute infections or vaccinations. At deep level, the assay was performed. TCRdb's copy holds only in-frame clones and misses some; the assay was immunoSEQ multiplex PCR. The sample records some 530,000 clones, 70% to 85% being singletons. V shed 1 base, J shed 8 bases, and the junction held 3 bases outside the gene matches. This CDR3 is built from 15 residues. Looked up from germline, CDR1 is SGHTA and CDR2 is FQGNSA. The chain couples TRBV7-2 to TRBJ1-4, with 11 bases fitting TRBD1. The receptor was isolated from a woman in her thirties or forties in good health. Some clones in this sample may be carry-over from other donors' samples. Sequenced material: PBMCs. The CDR3 protein is CASSLEGQGGEKLFF. The CDR3 bases are TGTGCCAGCAGCTTAGAGGGACAGGGGGGCGAAAAACTGTTTTTT.